One T cell receptor beta chain is described in this entry. This specimen comes from a study of blood T cell repertoires in COVID-19. After removal of 0 bases from V and 5 bases from J, the junction contained 12 bases not matched to a gene. This CDR3 region has 17 residues. Germline V CDR1 and CDR2: LGHDT, YNNKEL (reference sequence). Assay: immunoSEQ multiplex PCR; the TCRdb copy retains only in-frame clones and omits some. There are about 190,000 clones in the sample; nearly 80% occur only once, and approximately 26% lies in the top ten. The chain couples TRBV3-1 (or the pseudogene TRBV3-2) to TRBJ2-7; 8 bases agree with TRBD2. The sequence came from a woman in her 70s with acute or convalescent COVID-19. Input material: peripheral blood. CDR3: CASSQEPSPGGVDEQYF. Here the CDR3 DNA reads TGTGCCAGCAGCCAAGAACCGAGTCCCGGGGGGGTCGACGAGCAGTACTTC.